The clone carrying this T cell receptor beta chain was observed at least ten times. Its target is unknown. This record belongs to a study of response to subunit inactivated influenza vaccine. MiXCR, run by TCRdb on the RT-PCR reads, gives a single entry per CDR3 protein. This repertoire shows 500,000 or so distinct CDR3 sequences, 10% to 11% found once; its top ten account for roughly 12%. The germline gives CDR1 SGHTA, CDR2 FQGNSA. V was cut by 3 bases and J by 0 bases, with 6 bases left in between. The CDR3 is 15 residues long. Findings of the study overall: The study's authors posited that every seasonal influenza vaccination enlists few new T cells.

The receptor was derived from a man aged 45-60 years who received an inactivated influenza vaccine. This sequence joins TRBV7-2 and TRBJ1-6, with D unclear. The sample consisted of PBMCs from blood, taken about 40 days after vaccination. The CDR3 reads CASSFVGSYNSPLHF. The CDR3 nucleotides are TGTGCCAGCAGCTTTGTGGGCTCCTATAATTCACCCCTCCACTTT.